This TCR beta chain comes out of a study of blood T cell repertoires in COVID-19. CDR1 and CDR2 (germline): SGDLS, YYNGEE. The V segment lost 0 bases and the J segment 8 bases; nucleotides outside the gene matches: 11. CDR3 length equals 17 residues. In the authors' methods: Scientists estimated how many nucleated cells there were by amplifying reference gene primers. The repertoire was sequenced with immunoSEQ multiplex PCR; TCRdb's copy has only in-frame clones and lacks some. D and trimming were read from the DNA, whereas the V and J calls and clone size are those reported in that table. The sample yields roughly 200,000 clones, 88% seen once.

The specimen sequenced was PBMCs or T cells enriched from blood (not recorded which). This sequence joins TRBV9 and TRBJ1-6, with 7 bases matching TRBD1. The TCR comes from a woman aged 25 to 39 who had recovered from COVID-19. CDR3 sequence: CASSVDSGGQAYSPLHF. The CDR3, as DNA: TGTGCCAGCAGCGTAGACAGTGGAGGACAGGCATATTCACCCCTCCACTTT.